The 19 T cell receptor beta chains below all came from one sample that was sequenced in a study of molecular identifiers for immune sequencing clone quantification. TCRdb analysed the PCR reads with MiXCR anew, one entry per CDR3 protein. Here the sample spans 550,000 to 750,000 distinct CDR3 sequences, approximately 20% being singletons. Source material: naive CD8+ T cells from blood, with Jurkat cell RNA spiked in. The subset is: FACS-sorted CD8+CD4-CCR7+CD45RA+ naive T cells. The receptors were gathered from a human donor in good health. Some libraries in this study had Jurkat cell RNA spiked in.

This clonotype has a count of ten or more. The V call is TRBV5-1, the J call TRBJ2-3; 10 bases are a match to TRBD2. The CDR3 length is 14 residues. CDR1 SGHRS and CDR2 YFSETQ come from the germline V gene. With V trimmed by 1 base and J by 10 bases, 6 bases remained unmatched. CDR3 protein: CASSLRVAGGPQYF. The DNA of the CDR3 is TGCGCCAGCAGCTTGAGGGTAGCGGGAGGCCCGCAGTATTTT.

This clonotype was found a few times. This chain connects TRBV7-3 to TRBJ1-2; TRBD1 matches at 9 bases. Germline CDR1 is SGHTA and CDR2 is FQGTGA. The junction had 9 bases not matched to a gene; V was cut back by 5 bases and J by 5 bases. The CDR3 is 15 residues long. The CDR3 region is CASSLQPQGAYGYTF. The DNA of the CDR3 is TGTGCCAGCAGCCTTCAACCACAGGGGGCGTATGGCTACACCTTC. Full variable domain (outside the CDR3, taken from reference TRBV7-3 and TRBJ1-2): GAGVSQTPSNKVTEKGKYVELRCDPISGHTALYWYRQSLGQGPEFLIYFQGTGAADDSGLPNDRFFAVRPEGSVSTLKIQRTERGDSAVYLCASSLQPQGAYGYTFGSGTRLTVV.

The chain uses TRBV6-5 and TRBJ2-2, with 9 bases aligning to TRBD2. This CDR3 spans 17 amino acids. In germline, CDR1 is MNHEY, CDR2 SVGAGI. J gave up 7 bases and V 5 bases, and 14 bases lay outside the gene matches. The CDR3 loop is CASSQGVASGIFGELFF. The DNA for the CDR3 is TGTGCCAGCAGTCAGGGGGTGGCTAGCGGGATTTTCGGGGAGCTGTTTTTT.

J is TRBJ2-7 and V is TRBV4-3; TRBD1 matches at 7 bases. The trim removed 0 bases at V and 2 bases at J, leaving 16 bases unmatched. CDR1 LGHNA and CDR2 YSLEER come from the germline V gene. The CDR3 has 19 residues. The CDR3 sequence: CASSQDKAGTEFYPYEQYF. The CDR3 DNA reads TGCGCCAGCAGCCAAGATAAGGCCGGGACAGAGTTTTACCCCTACGAGCAGTACTTC.

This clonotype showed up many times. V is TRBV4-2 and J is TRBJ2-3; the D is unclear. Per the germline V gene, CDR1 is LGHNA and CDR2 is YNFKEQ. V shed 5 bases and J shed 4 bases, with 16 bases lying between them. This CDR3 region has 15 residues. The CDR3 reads CASSGSLSEADTQYF. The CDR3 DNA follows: TGTGCCAGCAGCGGTTCCCTGTCGGAAGCAGATACGCAGTATTTT.

The DNA of the CDR3 is TGTGCCAGTAGTATAGTGGGGGCAGGGACCGGGGAGCTGTTTTTT. Protein sequence: CASSIVGAGTGELFF. The V and J genes are TRBV19 and TRBJ2-2; D is possibly TRBD1 (6 bases). Germline loops: CDR1 LNHDA, CDR2 SQIVND (reference sequence). V lost 1 base, J lost 5 bases, and 11 bases lay in between. The CDR3 has 15 residues.

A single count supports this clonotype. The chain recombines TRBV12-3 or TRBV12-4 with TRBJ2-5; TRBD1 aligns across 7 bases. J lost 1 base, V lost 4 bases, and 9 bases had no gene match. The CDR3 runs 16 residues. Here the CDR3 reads CASSSPPTGVQETQYF. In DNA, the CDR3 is TGTGCCAGCAGTTCTCCGCCCACAGGGGTCCAAGAGACCCAGTACTTC.

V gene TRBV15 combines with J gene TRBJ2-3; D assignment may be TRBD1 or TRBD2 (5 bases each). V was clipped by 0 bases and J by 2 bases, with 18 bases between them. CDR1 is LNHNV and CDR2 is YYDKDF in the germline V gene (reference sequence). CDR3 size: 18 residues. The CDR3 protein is CATSRDFESQGATDTQYF. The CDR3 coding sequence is TGTGCCACCAGCAGAGATTTCGAGTCCCAGGGAGCCACAGATACGCAGTATTTT.

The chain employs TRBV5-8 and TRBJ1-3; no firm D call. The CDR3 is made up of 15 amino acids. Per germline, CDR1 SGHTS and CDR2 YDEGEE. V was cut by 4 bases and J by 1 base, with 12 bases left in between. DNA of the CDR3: TGTGCCAGCAGCCCCACGGGTTCATCTGGAAACACCATATATTTT. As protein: CASSPTGSSGNTIYF.

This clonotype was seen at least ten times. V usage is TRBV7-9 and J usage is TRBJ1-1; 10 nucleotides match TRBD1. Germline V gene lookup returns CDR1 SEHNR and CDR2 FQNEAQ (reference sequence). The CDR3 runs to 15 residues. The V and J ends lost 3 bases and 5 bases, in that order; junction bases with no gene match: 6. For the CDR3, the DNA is TGTGCCAGCAGCTTCGGGACAGGGGCCCTAACTGAAGCTTTCTTT. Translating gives CASSFGTGALTEAFF.

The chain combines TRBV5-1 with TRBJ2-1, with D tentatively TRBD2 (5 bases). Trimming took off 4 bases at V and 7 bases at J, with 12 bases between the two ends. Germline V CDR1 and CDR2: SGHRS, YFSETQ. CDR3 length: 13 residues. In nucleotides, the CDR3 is TGCGCCAGCAGCCAACTAGTTGGGAATGAGCAGTTCTTC. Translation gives CASSQLVGNEQFF.

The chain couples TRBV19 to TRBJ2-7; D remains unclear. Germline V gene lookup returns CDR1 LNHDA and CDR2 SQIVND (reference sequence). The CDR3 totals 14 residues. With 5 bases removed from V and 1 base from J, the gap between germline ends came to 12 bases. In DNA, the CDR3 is TGTGCCAGTAGTGGGCTCATTGGATCCTACGAGCAGTACTTC. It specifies CASSGLIGSYEQYF. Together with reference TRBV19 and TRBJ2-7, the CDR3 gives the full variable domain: DGGITQSPKYLFRKEGQNVTLSCEQNLNHDAMYWYRQDPGQGLRLIYYSQIVNDFQKGDIAEGYSVSREKKESFPLTVTSAQKNPTAFYLCASSGLIGSYEQYFGPGTRLTVT.

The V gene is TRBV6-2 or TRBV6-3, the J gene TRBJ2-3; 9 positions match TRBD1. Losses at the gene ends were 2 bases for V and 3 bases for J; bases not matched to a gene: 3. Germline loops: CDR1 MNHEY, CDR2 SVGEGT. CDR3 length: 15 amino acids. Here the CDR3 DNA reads TGTGCCAGCAGTTACAGGGACAGGGCGACAGATACGCAGTATTTT. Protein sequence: CASSYRDRATDTQYF.

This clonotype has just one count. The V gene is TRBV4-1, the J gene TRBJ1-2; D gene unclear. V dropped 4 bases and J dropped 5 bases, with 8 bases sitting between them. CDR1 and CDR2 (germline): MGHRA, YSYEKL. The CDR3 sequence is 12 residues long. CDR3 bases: TGCGCCAGCAGCCGGGTGGGGTATGGCTACACCTTC. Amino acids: CASSRVGYGYTF.

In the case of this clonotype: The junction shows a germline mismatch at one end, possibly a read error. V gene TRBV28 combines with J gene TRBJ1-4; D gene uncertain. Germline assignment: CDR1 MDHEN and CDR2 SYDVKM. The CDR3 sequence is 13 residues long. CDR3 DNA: TGTGCCAGCAGTTTCACAGTGGCTGAAAAACCGTTTTTT. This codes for CASSFTVAEKPFF. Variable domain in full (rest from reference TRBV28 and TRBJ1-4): DVKVTQSSRYLVKRTGEKVFLECVQDMDHENMFWYRQDPGLGLRLIYFSYDVKMKEKGDIPEGYSVSREKKERFSLILESASTNQTSMYLCASSFTVAEKPFFGSGTQLSVL.

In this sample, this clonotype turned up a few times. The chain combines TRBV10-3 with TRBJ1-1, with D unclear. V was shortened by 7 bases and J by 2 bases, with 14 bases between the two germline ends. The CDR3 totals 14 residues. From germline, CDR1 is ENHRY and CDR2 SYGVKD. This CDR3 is CAINPTQDNTEAFF. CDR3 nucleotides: TGTGCCATCAACCCCACTCAGGATAACACTGAAGCTTTCTTT.

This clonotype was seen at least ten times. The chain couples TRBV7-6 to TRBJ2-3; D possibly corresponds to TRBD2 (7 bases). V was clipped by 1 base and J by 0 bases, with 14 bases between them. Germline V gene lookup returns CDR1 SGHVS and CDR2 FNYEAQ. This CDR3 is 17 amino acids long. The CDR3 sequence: CASSLVGGPDSTDTQYF. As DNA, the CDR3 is TGTGCCAGCAGCTTAGTCGGGGGGCCCGACAGCACAGATACGCAGTATTTT.

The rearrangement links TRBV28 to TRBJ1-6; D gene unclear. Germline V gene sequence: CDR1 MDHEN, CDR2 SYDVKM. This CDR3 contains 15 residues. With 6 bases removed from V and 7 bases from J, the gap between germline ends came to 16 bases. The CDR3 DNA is TGTGCCAGCAGAAAAGGAGCGGTTTCGAATTCACCCCTCCACTTT. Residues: CASRKGAVSNSPLHF.

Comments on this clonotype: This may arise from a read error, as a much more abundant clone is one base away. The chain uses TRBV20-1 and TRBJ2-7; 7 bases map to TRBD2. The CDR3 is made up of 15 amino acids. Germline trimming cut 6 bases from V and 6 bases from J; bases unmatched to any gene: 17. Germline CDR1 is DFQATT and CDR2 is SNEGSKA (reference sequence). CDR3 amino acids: CSALLDGRSVGEQYF. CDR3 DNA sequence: TGCAGTGCCCTCCTTGACGGGAGGAGTGTAGGCGAGCAGTACTTC.